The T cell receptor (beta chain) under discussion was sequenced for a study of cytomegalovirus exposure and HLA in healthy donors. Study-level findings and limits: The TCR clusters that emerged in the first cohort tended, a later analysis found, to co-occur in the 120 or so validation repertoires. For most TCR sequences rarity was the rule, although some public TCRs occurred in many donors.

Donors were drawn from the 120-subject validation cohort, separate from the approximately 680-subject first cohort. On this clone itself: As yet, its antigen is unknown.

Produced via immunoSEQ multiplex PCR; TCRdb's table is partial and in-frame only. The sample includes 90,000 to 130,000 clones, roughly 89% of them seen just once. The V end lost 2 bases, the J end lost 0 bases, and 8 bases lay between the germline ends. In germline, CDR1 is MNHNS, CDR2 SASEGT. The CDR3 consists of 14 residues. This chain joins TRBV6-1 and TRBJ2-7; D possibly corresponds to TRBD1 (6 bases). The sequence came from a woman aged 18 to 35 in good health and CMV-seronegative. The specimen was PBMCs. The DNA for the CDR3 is TGTGCCAGCAGTGAATTGGACAGCTCCTACGAGCAGTACTTC. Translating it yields CASSELDSSYEQYF.